These T cell receptor beta chains were read from a single sample in a study of blood T cell repertoires in COVID-19. The protocol was immunoSEQ multiplex PCR, while the TCRdb copy is restricted to in-frame clones and leaves out a portion. In the table there are 360,000 or so clones, over 85% of which are singletons. Sequencing input: peripheral blood. The source of these receptors is a woman aged 60-75 years with COVID-19, enrolled during active disease. Each CDR3 is given with its conserved first and last residue. Fields, in order: J gene, CDR3 length, V gene, CDR3 protein.

TRBJ2-7	11	TRBV14	CASSGGWEQYF
TRBJ2-3	14	TRBV5-1	CASSLGWEGDTQYF
TRBJ2-1	16	TRBV6-2/TRBV6-3	CASRRSQPLSYNEQFF
TRBJ2-7	15	TRBV15	CATSTPTGSDYEQYF
TRBJ1-1	14	TRBV5-6	CASSSMDRVGEAFF
TRBJ1-5	15	TRBV4-2	CASSHGGTGDQPQHF
TRBJ1-3	16	TRBV5-1	CASSTGSDSSGNTIYF
TRBJ2-1	13	TRBV6-5	CASRGGGYNEQFF
TRBJ1-6	15	TRBV6-5	CASSYGGTSGSPLHF
TRBJ1-2	14	TRBV15	CATSGAENNYGYTF
TRBJ1-4	14	TRBV27	CASSFGRNYEKLFF
TRBJ1-2	13	TRBV13	CASRSRGSVRYTF
TRBJ2-5	17	TRBV19	CASSIVGAGGVGETQYF
TRBJ2-1	14	TRBV5-6	CASSLAGVHNEQFF
TRBJ1-2	15	TRBV19	CASSSPRVWDYGYTF
TRBJ1-1	15	TRBV3-1/TRBV3-2	CASSQDFRGNTEAFF
TRBJ2-7	14	TRBV13	CASSPGTAFYEQYF
TRBJ2-3	16	TRBV3-1/TRBV3-2	CASSQGDFHRTDTQYF
TRBJ1-1	17	TRBV23-1	CASSLQGGGAPSTEAFF
TRBJ1-5	15	TRBV7-2	CASSLGGGGNQPQHF
TRBJ1-1	16	TRBV27	CASSLLRGNRNTEAFF
TRBJ1-6	14	TRBV6-1	CASRSGTGTRPLHF
TRBJ2-1	14	TRBV6-1	CASSEGQERNEQFF
TRBJ1-2	14	TRBV7-9	CASSPSGTGGMYTF
TRBJ1-1	13	TRBV5-1	CASSLLGGTEAFF